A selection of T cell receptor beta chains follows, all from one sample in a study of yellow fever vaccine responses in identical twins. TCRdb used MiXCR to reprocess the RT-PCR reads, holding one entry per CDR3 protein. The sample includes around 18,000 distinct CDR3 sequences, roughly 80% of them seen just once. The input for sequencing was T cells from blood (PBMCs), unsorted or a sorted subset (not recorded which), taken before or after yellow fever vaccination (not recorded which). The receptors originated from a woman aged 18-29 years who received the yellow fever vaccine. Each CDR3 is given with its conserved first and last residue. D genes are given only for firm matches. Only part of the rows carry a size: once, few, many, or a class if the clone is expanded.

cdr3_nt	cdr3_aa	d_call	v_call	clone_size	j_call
TGTGCCAGCACCCCGTTAAACTATGGCTACACCTTC	CASTPLNYGYTF	NA	TRBV6-1	NA	TRBJ1-2
TGTGCCAGCAGCCGCACGGGACTAGCGGGAATGAGTACGCAGTATTTT	CASSRTGLAGMSTQYF	TRBD2	TRBV11-2	NA	TRBJ2-3
TGTGCCAGCAGCTCTCAGGCGGGAAGTGAGCAGTTCTTC	CASSSQAGSEQFF	NA	TRBV11-3	NA	TRBJ2-1
TGCGCCAGCAGCCAACCCTGCAGCATTCACTCCTACGAGCAGTACTTC	CASSQPCSIHSYEQYF	NA	TRBV4-3	NA	TRBJ2-7
TGTGCCACCAGGGGACAGGGACGCAATCAGCCCCAGCATTTT	CATRGQGRNQPQHF	TRBD1	TRBV15	NA	TRBJ1-5
TGCAGCGTCGTGACAGGCGGAGCGGAAGCGAGAAACGAGCAGTACTTC	CSVVTGGAEARNEQYF	NA	TRBV29-1	NA	TRBJ2-7
TGTGCCAGCAGCGTAGCAGCGGGGGGCCACAATGAGCAGTTCTTC	CASSVAAGGHNEQFF	TRBD2	TRBV9	NA	TRBJ2-1
TGTGCCAGCAGCTCCTTGGGGGGGCAAGAGACCCAGTACTTC	CASSSLGGQETQYF	TRBD2	TRBV11-1	NA	TRBJ2-5
TGTGCCAGCAGTTTATCTCCCTACGTTTCAGAGACCCAGTACTTC	CASSLSPYVSETQYF	NA	TRBV27	NA	TRBJ2-5
TGTGCCAGCAGTACTAGCGGGGGTAGCTCCTACGAGCAGTACTTC	CASSTSGGSSYEQYF	TRBD2	TRBV12-3/TRBV12-4	NA	TRBJ2-7
TGTGCCAGCAGCCTGGAGATGGTCGCCGGGGAGCTGTTTTTT	CASSLEMVAGELFF	NA	TRBV7-9	once	TRBJ2-2
TGTGCCAGCAGTTTAGACAGGGTGGCACATGAGCAGTTCTTC	CASSLDRVAHEQFF	NA	TRBV12-3/TRBV12-4	few	TRBJ2-1
TGTGCCAGCAGCTTAGGTCCAGGGGGCAACTACGAGCAGTACTTC	CASSLGPGGNYEQYF	TRBD1	TRBV11-1	NA	TRBJ2-7
TGCGCCAGCAGCTTGGCGAAGGGTAGAATAGCGGCCTACAATGAGCAGTTCTTC	CASSLAKGRIAAYNEQFF	NA	TRBV5-1	NA	TRBJ2-1
TGTGCCAGCAGTGAATTAAGCGACAACTTGGAGACCCAGTACTTC	CASSELSDNLETQYF	NA	TRBV25-1	NA	TRBJ2-5
TGTGCTAGTGGTTCACGAGGTCCGTCTAGTAAGGACACCGGGGAGCTGTTTTTT	CASGSRGPSSKDTGELFF	NA	TRBV12-5	NA	TRBJ2-2
TGCAGCGTTGTACAGGGGTCAACTGGAAACACCATATATTTT	CSVVQGSTGNTIYF	TRBD1	TRBV29-1	NA	TRBJ1-3
TGTGCCAGCACCTTAGGGGTTAGCGGGAGTGATGAGCAGTTCTTC	CASTLGVSGSDEQFF	TRBD2	TRBV2	NA	TRBJ2-1